A single sample gave rise to the 18 T cell receptor beta chains below, sequenced in a study of T cells in Graves' hyperthyroidism and ophthalmopathy. From RNA transcripts, TCR beta CDR3 regions were amplified. The primer set for the first-round RT-PCR of the TCR CDR3 was HTBI. A single record per CDR3 protein comes from TCRdb applying MiXCR to the multiplex PCR reads. This table holds 250,000 to 400,000 distinct CDR3 sequences, around 15% found once. Sample: blood. The receptors stem from a middle-aged woman with Graves' ophthalmopathy.

In its sample, this clonotype was seen a few times. The chain has TRBV7-9 and TRBJ2-3; 10 positions match TRBD2. The length of the CDR3 is 18 residues. V shed 7 bases and J 0 bases; nucleotides not matched to a gene: 13. Germline CDR1 reads SEHNR; CDR2 reads FQNEAQ (reference sequence). CDR3 nucleotide sequence: TGTGCCAGCACCCCGCTCCGGACTAGCGGCCTCAGCACAGATACGCAGTATTTT. This translates into CASTPLRTSGLSTDTQYF.

The table lists this clonotype with many counts. The genes are TRBV3-1 and TRBJ2-2, with D possibly TRBD2 on 6 matching bases. This CDR3 comprises 12 residues. V gave up 3 bases and J gave up 8 bases, with 7 bases separating them. Per the germline V gene, CDR1 is LGHDT and CDR2 is YNNKEL (reference sequence). The CDR3 nucleotides are TGTGCCAGCAGCCAGGAGGGAGGGGAGCTGTTTTTT. Protein product: CASSQEGGELFF.

The chain has TRBV3-1 and TRBJ2-1; 9 bases fit TRBD2. Germline trimming cut 4 bases from V and 2 bases from J; bases unmatched to any gene: 3. Per the germline V gene, CDR1 is LGHDT and CDR2 is YNNKEL (reference sequence). There are 15 residues in the CDR3. CDR3 bases: TGTGCCAGCAGCCTCCTAGCGGGACCCTACAATGAGCAGTTCTTC. It specifies CASSLLAGPYNEQFF.

J is TRBJ2-7 and V is TRBV7-6; a weak D match, TRBD2 (5 bases). V lost 1 base, J lost 4 bases, and 11 bases lay in between. The length of the CDR3 is 14 residues. CDR1 SGHVS and CDR2 FNYEAQ come from the germline V gene. CDR3 coding DNA: TGTGCCAGCAGCTTAGACCGGGGATGGTACGAGCAGTACTTC. It yields the protein CASSLDRGWYEQYF.

Of note for this clonotype: This CDR3 fails to terminate in the conserved phenylalanine or tryptophan, so it likely reflects a read error. The V and J genes are TRBV18 and TRBJ1-1; D gene ambiguous. Trimming took off 0 bases at V and 6 bases at J, with 8 bases between the two ends. This CDR3 region has 13 residues. Germline-derived CDR1 and CDR2 are KGHSH and LQKENI. The CDR3 region has the DNA TGTGCCAGCTCACCACCGGGCCACCCTGAAGCTTTCCTT. This encodes CASSPPGHPEAFL.

A note on this clonotype: A read error may explain this, as a much larger clone is one base away. The chain has TRBV7-8 and TRBJ1-5; D may be TRBD1 (5 bases). Germline CDR1 reads SGHVS; CDR2 reads FQNEAQ. The CDR3 is 16 amino acids. The CDR3 nucleotides read TGTGCCAGCAGCTTAATGGCCCAGGGTAGGAATCGGCCCCAGCATTTT. Amino acids: CASSLMAQGRNRPQHF.

This clonotype was seen at least ten times. The chain combines TRBV24-1 with TRBJ2-2; no firm D call. The V end was cut by 3 bases, the J end by 5 bases, with 9 bases between. Germline values: CDR1 KGHDR, CDR2 SFDVKD. There are 14 residues in the CDR3. In nucleotides, the CDR3 is TGTGCCACCAGTGATCCTAGTAAAACCGGGGAGCTGTTTTTT. Translating it yields CATSDPSKTGELFF.

This clonotype was counted many times. V and J are TRBV20-1 and TRBJ2-7; the match to TRBD2 covers 7 bases. There are 12 residues in the CDR3. CDR1 and CDR2 (germline): DFQATT, SNEGSKA (reference sequence). After removal of 3 bases from V and 4 bases from J, the junction contained 3 bases not matched to a gene. CDR3 in DNA: TGCAGTGCTAGTAAGGGAGGGTACGAGCAGTACTTC. It yields the protein CSASKGGYEQYF.

The chain uses TRBV10-3 and TRBJ1-2; the D is unclear. Germline V CDR1 and CDR2: ENHRY, SYGVKD. The CDR3 contains 16 residues. Trimming pared 3 bases from V and 2 bases from J, leaving 16 bases between. CDR3 amino acids: CAISDFTARYNYGYTF. DNA of the CDR3: TGTGCCATCAGTGATTTTACGGCGCGGTACAACTATGGCTACACCTTC.

This clonotype was picked up a small number of times. The chain joins TRBV3-1 to TRBJ2-3; 9 nucleotides line up with TRBD2. The trim removed 1 base at V and 4 bases at J, leaving 12 bases unmatched. Germline values: CDR1 LGHDT, CDR2 YNNKEL (reference sequence). CDR3 length: 18 amino acids. CDR3 sequence reads: CASSQGLAGMFDADTQYF. The CDR3 DNA sequence: TGTGCCAGCAGCCAAGGTCTAGCGGGGATGTTTGATGCAGATACGCAGTATTTT.

This clonotype appeared a few times. CDR3 sequence (DNA): TGTGCCAGTATTAGGACTAGCGGGCGCTCCTACGAGCAGTACTTC. This codes for CASIRTSGRSYEQYF. The J gene is TRBJ2-7, the V gene TRBV19; 11 nucleotides match TRBD2. J gave up 0 bases and V 7 bases, and 5 bases lay outside the gene matches. CDR1 and CDR2 (germline): LNHDA, SQIVND (reference sequence). CDR3 length equals 15 residues. The complete variable domain, with remaining parts taken from reference TRBV19 and TRBJ2-7, reads DGGITQSPKYLFRKEGQNVTLSCEQNLNHDAMYWYRQDPGQGLRLIYYSQIVNDFQKGDIAEGYSVSREKKESFPLTVTSAQKNPTAFYLCASIRTSGRSYEQYFGPGTRLTVT.

This clonotype was seen more than once but under ten times. The chain links TRBV11-2 to TRBJ1-6, with D possibly TRBD1 on 5 matching bases. The CDR3 has 14 residues. Trimming took 6 bases from V and 9 from J, leaving 15 bases between them. The germline V gene has CDR1 SGHAT and CDR2 FQNNGV. The CDR3 DNA sequence: TGTGCCAGCAGTGCTCGGGGTGGGGGTTCACCCCTCCACTTT. It encodes CASSARGGGSPLHF.

This clonotype came up many times. The chain combines TRBV7-6 with TRBJ1-1; D ambiguous. The CDR3 spans 15 residues. Germline CDR1 and CDR2: SGHVS and FNYEAQ. V lost 5 bases, J lost 8 bases, and 21 bases lay in between. CDR3 in amino acids: CASSPTAGSPREAFF. The CDR3 coding sequence is TGTGCCAGCAGCCCCACCGCGGGGTCTCCGAGGGAAGCTTTCTTT.

This clonotype was picked up many times. The chain combines TRBV27 with TRBJ2-7; 7 bases map to TRBD1. Germline CDR1 reads MNHEY; CDR2 reads SMNVEV (reference sequence). The CDR3 covers 13 residues. V was clipped by 0 bases and J by 6 bases; unmatched bases: 2. CDR3 coding DNA: TGTGCCAGCAGTTTATCCTACAGGGGCGAGCAGTACTTC. Its translation is CASSLSYRGEQYF.

This clonotype was recorded at least ten times. The chain uses TRBV28 and TRBJ1-1; D unclear. Per the germline V gene, CDR1 is MDHEN and CDR2 is SYDVKM. This CDR3 is built from 11 residues. The germline V and J ends were trimmed by 6 bases and 7 bases, with 9 bases remaining between them. The CDR3 protein is CASSHQVEAFF. The CDR3 nucleotides read TGTGCCAGCAGCCATCAAGTTGAAGCTTTCTTT.

With respect to this clonotype: With a much larger clone just one base away, this may be a read error. V gene TRBV19 combines with J gene TRBJ2-1; perhaps TRBD2 as D (5 bases). CDR3 length equals 13 residues. Germline V gene lookup returns CDR1 LNHDA and CDR2 SQIVND (reference sequence). DNA for the CDR3: TGTGCCAGTAGTATGGGGAGTAGAAATGAGCAGCTCTTC. Its protein product is CASSMGSRNEQLF.

This clonotype came up many times. The genes are TRBV12-3 or TRBV12-4 and TRBJ2-3; tentatively, D is TRBD1 (6 bases). CDR3 length: 16 residues. V lost 5 bases and J lost 0, with 15 bases in between. CDR3 in amino acids: CASSNPGQTSTDTQYF. CDR3 nucleotide sequence: TGTGCCAGCAGTAACCCGGGACAAACAAGCACAGATACGCAGTATTTT.

This clonotype was seen a few times. The chain recombines TRBV6-1 with TRBJ2-4; weak D call: TRBD1 (6 bases). V was trimmed by 8 bases and J by 9 bases, leaving 23 bases between them. Germline CDR1 MNHNS, CDR2 SASEGT. The CDR3 covers 15 residues. The CDR3 protein is CASGAKRQDLGIQYF. DNA of the CDR3: TGTGCCAGCGGTGCCAAACGACAGGACTTGGGCATTCAGTACTTC.